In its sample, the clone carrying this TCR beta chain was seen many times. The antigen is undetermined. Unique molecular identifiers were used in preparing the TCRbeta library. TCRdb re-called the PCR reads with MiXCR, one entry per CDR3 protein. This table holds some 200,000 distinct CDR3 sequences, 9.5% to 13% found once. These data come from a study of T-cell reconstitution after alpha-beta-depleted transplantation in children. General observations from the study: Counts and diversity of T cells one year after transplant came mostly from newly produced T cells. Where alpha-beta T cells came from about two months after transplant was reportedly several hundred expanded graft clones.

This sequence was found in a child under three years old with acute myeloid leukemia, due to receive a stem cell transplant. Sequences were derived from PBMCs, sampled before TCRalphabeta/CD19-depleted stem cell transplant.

The CDR3 DNA reads TGCGCCAGCAGCTTGGACAAAAACTCCTACGAGCAGTACTTC. This translates into CASSLDKNSYEQYF. This chain links TRBV5-1 with TRBJ2-7; D remains ambiguous. Germline assignment: CDR1 SGHRS and CDR2 YFSETQ. V lost 0 bases, J lost 0 bases, and 7 bases lay in between. CDR3 length: 14 amino acids.